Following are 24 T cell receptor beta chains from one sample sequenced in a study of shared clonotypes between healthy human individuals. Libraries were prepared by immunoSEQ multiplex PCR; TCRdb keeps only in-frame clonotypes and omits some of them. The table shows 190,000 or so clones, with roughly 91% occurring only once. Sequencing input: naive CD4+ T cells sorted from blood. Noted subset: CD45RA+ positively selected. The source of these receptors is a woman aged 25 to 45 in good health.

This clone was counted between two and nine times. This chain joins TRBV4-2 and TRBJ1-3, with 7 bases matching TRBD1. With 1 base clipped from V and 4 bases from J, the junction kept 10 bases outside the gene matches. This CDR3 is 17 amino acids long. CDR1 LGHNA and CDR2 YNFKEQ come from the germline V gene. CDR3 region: CASSQASKGAAGNTIYF. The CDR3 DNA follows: TGTGCCAGCAGCCAAGCGTCAAAGGGGGCAGCGGGAAACACCATATATTTT.

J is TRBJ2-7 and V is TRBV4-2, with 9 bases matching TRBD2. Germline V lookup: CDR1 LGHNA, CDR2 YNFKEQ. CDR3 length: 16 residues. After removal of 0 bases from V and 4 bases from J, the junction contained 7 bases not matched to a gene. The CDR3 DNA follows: TGTGCCAGCAGCCAAGATTTTAGCGGGAGATCGTACGAGCAGTACTTC. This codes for CASSQDFSGRSYEQYF.

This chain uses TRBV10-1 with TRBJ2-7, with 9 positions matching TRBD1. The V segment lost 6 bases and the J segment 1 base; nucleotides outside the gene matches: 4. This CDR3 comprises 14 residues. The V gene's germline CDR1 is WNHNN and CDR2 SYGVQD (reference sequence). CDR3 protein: CASRPGQGSYEQYF. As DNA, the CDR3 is TGCGCCAGCAGGCCGGGACAGGGTTCCTACGAGCAGTACTTC.

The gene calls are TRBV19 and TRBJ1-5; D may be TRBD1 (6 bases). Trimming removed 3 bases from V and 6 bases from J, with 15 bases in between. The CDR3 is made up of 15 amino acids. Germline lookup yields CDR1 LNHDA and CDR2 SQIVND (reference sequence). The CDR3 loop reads CASSIWSGESQPQHF. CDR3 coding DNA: TGTGCCAGTAGTATTTGGTCAGGGGAAAGTCAGCCCCAGCATTTT.

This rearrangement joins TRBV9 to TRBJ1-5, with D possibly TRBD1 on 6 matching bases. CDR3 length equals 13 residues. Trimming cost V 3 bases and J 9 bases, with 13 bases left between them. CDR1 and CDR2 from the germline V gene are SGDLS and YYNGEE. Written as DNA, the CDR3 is TGTGCCAGCAGCGCAGGGGACCTGGGGCCCCAGCATTTT. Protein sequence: CASSAGDLGPQHF.

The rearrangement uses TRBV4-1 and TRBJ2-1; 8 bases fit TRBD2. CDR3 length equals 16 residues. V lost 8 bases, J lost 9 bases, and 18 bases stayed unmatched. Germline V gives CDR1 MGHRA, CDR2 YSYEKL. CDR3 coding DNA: TGCGCCAGCTCCTGGCAACCGGGACTAGGGGTTAGTGAGCAGTTCTTC. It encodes CASSWQPGLGVSEQFF.

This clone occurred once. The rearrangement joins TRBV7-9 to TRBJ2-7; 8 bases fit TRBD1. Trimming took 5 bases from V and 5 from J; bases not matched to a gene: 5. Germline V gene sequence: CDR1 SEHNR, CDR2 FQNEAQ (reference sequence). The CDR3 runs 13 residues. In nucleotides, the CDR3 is TGTGCCAGCAGCGGACAGGGCCCCCACGAGCAGTACTTC. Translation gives CASSGQGPHEQYF.

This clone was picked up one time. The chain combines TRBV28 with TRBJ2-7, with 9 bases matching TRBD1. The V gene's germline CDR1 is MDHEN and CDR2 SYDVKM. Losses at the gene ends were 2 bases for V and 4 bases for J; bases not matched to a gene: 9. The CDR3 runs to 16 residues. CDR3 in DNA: TGTGCCAGCAGTTTACCGCCTAGGACAGGGGTTTACGAGCAGTACTTC. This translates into CASSLPPRTGVYEQYF. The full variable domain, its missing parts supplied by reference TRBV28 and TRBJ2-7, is DVKVTQSSRYLVKRTGEKVFLECVQDMDHENMFWYRQDPGLGLRLIYFSYDVKMKEKGDIPEGYSVSREKKERFSLILESASTNQTSMYLCASSLPPRTGVYEQYFGPGTRLTVT.

Here the CDR3 reads CASSLVSGVTDTQYF. In DNA, the CDR3 is TGTGCCAGCAGCTTGGTTTCAGGGGTGACAGATACGCAGTATTTT. The V gene is TRBV5-8, the J gene TRBJ2-3, with TRBD1 as a possible D gene (6 bases). Germline assignment: CDR1 SGHTS and CDR2 YDEGEE. Trimming took 0 bases from V and 3 from J, leaving 11 bases between them. The CDR3 consists of 15 residues.

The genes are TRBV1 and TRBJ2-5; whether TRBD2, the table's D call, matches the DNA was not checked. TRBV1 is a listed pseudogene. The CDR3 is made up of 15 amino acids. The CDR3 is CTSSQDEDCEETQYF. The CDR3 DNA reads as TGCACCAGCAGCCAAGATGAGGACTGCGAAGAGACCCAGTACTTC.

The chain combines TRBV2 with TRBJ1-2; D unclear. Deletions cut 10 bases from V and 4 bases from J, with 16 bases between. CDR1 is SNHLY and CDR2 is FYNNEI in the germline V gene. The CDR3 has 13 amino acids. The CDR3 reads CATALSRTYGYTF. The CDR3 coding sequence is TGTGCCACCGCCCTCTCAAGGACCTATGGCTACACCTTC.

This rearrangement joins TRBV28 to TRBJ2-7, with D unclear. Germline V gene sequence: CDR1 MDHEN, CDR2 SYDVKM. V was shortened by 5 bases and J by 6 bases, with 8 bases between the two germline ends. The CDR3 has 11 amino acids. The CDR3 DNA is TGTGCCAGCAGTCCACGCCGCGAGCAGTACTTC. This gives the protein CASSPRREQYF.

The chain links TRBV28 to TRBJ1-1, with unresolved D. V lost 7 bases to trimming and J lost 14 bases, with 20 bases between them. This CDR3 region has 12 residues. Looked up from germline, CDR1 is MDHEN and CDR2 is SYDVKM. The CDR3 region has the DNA TGTGCCAGCACCCTCGGGAGGGCGGATGGGTTCTTT. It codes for CASTLGRADGFF.

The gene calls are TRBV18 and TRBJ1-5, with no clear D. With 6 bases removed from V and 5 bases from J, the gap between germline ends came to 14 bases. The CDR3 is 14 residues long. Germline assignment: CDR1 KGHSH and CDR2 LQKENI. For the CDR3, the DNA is TGTGCCAGCTCTCGATTTCAAGAGCATCAGCCCCAGCATTTT. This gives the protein CASSRFQEHQPQHF.

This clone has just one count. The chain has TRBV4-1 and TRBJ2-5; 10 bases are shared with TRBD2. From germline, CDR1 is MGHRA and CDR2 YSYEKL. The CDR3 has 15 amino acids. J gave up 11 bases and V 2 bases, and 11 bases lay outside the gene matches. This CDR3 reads CASSQRLAGVGEQYF. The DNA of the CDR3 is TGCGCCAGCAGCCAAAGGCTAGCGGGAGTTGGTGAGCAGTACTTC.

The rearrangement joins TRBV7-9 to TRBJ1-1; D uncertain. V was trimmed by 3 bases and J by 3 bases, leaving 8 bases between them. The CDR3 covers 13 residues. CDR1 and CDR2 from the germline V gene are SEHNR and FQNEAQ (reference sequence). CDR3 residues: CASSFSGDTEAFF. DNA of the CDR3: TGTGCCAGCAGCTTTTCGGGAGACACTGAAGCTTTCTTT.

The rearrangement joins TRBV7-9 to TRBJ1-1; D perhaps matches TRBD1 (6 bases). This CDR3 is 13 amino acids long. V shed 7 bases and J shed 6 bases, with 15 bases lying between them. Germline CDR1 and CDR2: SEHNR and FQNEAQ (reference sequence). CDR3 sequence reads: CASTTDSKAEAFF. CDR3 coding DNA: TGTGCCAGCACCACGGACAGTAAGGCTGAAGCTTTCTTT. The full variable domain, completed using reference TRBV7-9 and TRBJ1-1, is DTGVSQNPRHKITKRGQNVTFRCDPISEHNRLYWYRQTLGQGPEFLTYFQNEAQLEKSRLLSDRFSAERPKGSFSTLEIQRTEQGDSAMYLCASTTDSKAEAFFGQGTRLTVV.

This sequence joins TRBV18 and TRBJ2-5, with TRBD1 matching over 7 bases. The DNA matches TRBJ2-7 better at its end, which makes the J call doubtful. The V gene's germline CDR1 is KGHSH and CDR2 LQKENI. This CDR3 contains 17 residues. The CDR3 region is CASSPRGDSLGVYEQYF. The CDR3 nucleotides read TGTGCCAGCTCACCCCGAGGGGACAGCCTGGGAGTTTACGAGCAGTACTTC.

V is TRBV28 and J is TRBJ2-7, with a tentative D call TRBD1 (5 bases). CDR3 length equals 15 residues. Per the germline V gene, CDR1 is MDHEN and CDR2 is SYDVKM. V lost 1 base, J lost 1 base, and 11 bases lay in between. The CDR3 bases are TGTGCCAGCAGTTTATCGCAGGGCCTGTCCTACGAGCAGTACTTC. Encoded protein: CASSLSQGLSYEQYF.

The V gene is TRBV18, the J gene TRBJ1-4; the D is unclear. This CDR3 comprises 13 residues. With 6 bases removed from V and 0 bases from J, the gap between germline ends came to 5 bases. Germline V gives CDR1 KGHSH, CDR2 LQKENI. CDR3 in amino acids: CASSRATNEKLFF. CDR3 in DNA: TGTGCCAGCTCTCGTGCAACTAATGAAAAACTGTTTTTT.

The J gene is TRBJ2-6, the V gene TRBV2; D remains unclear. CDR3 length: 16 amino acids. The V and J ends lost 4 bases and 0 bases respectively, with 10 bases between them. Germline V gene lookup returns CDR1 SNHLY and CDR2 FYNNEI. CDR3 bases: TGTGCCAGCAGTGCCTTACCGGGCTCTGGGGCCAACGTCCTGACTTTC. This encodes CASSALPGSGANVLTF.

In DNA form, the CDR3 reads TGTGCCAGCACGAGGGACACTGAAGCTTTCTTT. It translates to CASTRDTEAFF. The chain uses TRBV19 and TRBJ1-1, with D unresolved. Germline V gene sequence: CDR1 LNHDA, CDR2 SQIVND (reference sequence). This CDR3 is built from 11 residues. Trimming cost V 9 bases and J 3 bases, with 8 bases left between them.

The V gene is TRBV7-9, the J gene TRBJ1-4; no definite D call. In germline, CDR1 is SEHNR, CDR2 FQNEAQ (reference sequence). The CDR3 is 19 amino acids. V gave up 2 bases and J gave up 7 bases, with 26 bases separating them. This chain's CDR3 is CASSLSSALASPILEKLFF. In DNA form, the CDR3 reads TGTGCCAGCAGCTTATCAAGTGCCTTGGCCTCCCCCATTCTTGAAAAACTGTTTTTT.

The CDR3, as DNA: TGTGCCAGCAGTTTTAGGACAGGGGAAGCTGGGGCCAACGTCCTGACTTTC. Encoded protein: CASSFRTGEAGANVLTF. The chain joins TRBV28 to TRBJ2-6, with TRBD1 matching over 9 bases. Germline V gives CDR1 MDHEN, CDR2 SYDVKM. The CDR3 covers 17 residues. The ends lost 3 bases at V and 2 bases at J; junction bases unmatched: 5.